A selection of T cell receptor beta chains follows, all from one sample in a study. TCRdb redid the calling of the RT-PCR reads with MiXCR, one entry per CDR3 protein. The sample contains 650,000 to 800,000 distinct CDR3 sequences, 13% to 15% of which appear only once. The sequencing input was memory CD4+ T cells from blood. The source is a female donor in good health, serving as a healthy control. Both conserved end residues are part of each CDR3. Each record gives: CDR3 DNA, CDR3 protein, clone size, V gene, D gene, J gene. D genes are given only for firm matches. Part of the rows lack a size; the others show once, few, many or a class for expanded clones.

CDR3nt: TGTGCCAGCAAGAGTACGGCAACTAATGAAAAACTGTTTTTT
CDR3aa: CASKSTATNEKLFF
abundance: few
v_gene: TRBV27
d_gene: .
j_gene: TRBJ1-4

CDR3nt: TGTGCCAGCAGCCAGGCCGGGGACAGCTCCTACGAGCAGTACTTC
CDR3aa: CASSQAGDSSYEQYF
abundance: .
v_gene: TRBV11-2
d_gene: TRBD1
j_gene: TRBJ2-7

CDR3nt: TGTGCCAGCAGCCCCGGGACTAGGATGTTGGGGGGGTTGCGCGAGCAGTACTTC
CDR3aa: CASSPGTRMLGGLREQYF
abundance: .
v_gene: TRBV7-2
d_gene: TRBD2
j_gene: TRBJ2-7

CDR3nt: TGCAGCGTGGGACAGGGGGGCTCTGGGGCCAACGTCCTGACTTTC
CDR3aa: CSVGQGGSGANVLTF
abundance: .
v_gene: TRBV29-1
d_gene: TRBD1
j_gene: TRBJ2-6

CDR3nt: TGTGCCAGCAGCCACTCGGGTCCGTACGAGCAGTACTTC
CDR3aa: CASSHSGPYEQYF
abundance: many
v_gene: TRBV12-3/TRBV12-4
d_gene: .
j_gene: TRBJ2-7

CDR3nt: TGTGCCAGCAGCTCCGGAGGGACAAAGGTCTACAATGAGCAGTTCTTC
CDR3aa: CASSSGGTKVYNEQFF
abundance: few
v_gene: TRBV7-2
d_gene: .
j_gene: TRBJ2-1

CDR3nt: TGTGCCAGCAGCCGCATCGGGGGGGGATTGTACGAGCAGTACTTC
CDR3aa: CASSRIGGGLYEQYF
abundance: many
v_gene: TRBV7-2
d_gene: TRBD2
j_gene: TRBJ2-7

CDR3nt: TGTGCCAGCAGCTCCCCCCCGGGACAGGGCCACTATGGCTACACCTTC
CDR3aa: CASSSPPGQGHYGYTF
abundance: .
v_gene: TRBV7-9
d_gene: TRBD1
j_gene: TRBJ1-2

CDR3nt: TGTGCCAGCAGATCAGGGGGGAGGCAGCATGGCTACACCTTC
CDR3aa: CASRSGGRQHGYTF
abundance: few
v_gene: TRBV7-9
d_gene: TRBD1
j_gene: TRBJ1-2

CDR3nt: TGTGCCAGCAGCCAAGGAGCAGGGTACGGTGAGCAGTTCTTC
CDR3aa: CASSQGAGYGEQFF
abundance: few
v_gene: TRBV7-2
d_gene: .
j_gene: TRBJ2-1

CDR3nt: TGTGCCAGCAGTCCTTCGGGGGCTAGGAGGGAGACCCAGTACTTC
CDR3aa: CASSPSGARRETQYF
abundance: many
v_gene: TRBV6-5
d_gene: .
j_gene: TRBJ2-5

CDR3nt: TGTGCCAGCAGTTATGGGGAAGATGATAATCAGCCCCAGCATTTT
CDR3aa: CASSYGEDDNQPQHF
abundance: .
v_gene: TRBV6-6
d_gene: .
j_gene: TRBJ1-5

CDR3nt: TGTGCCAGCAGCAATCCGGGACTAGCGGAAAATTCATTC
CDR3aa: CASSNPGLAENSF
abundance: .
v_gene: TRBV7-9
d_gene: TRBD2
j_gene: TRBJ2-7

CDR3nt: TGTGCCAGCAGCGCCGGACTACCAGACTATGGCTACACCTTC
CDR3aa: CASSAGLPDYGYTF
abundance: .
v_gene: TRBV5-4
d_gene: .
j_gene: TRBJ1-2

CDR3nt: TGTGCCAGCAGTTACATTTACCGCCCGCCCTACGAGCAGTACTTC
CDR3aa: CASSYIYRPPYEQYF
abundance: many
v_gene: TRBV6-5
d_gene: .
j_gene: TRBJ2-7

CDR3nt: TGCAGCGTTGAAGGATCATCTGGGACCCAGTACTTC
CDR3aa: CSVEGSSGTQYF
abundance: few
v_gene: TRBV29-1
d_gene: .
j_gene: TRBJ2-5

CDR3nt: TGTGCCAGCAGTTATGGGACAGTAGATACGCAGTATTTT
CDR3aa: CASSYGTVDTQYF
abundance: many
v_gene: TRBV6-5
d_gene: TRBD1
j_gene: TRBJ2-3

CDR3nt: TGTGCCAGCAGCCCTTGGGCCGTTATCAATAGCAATCAGCCCCAGCATTTT
CDR3aa: CASSPWAVINSNQPQHF
abundance: many
v_gene: TRBV6-5
d_gene: .
j_gene: TRBJ1-5

CDR3nt: TGTGCCTCCGATGGAGGGGTAGTCTACGAGCAGTACTTC
CDR3aa: CASDGGVVYEQYF
abundance: few
v_gene: TRBV11-2
d_gene: .
j_gene: TRBJ2-7

CDR3nt: TGTGCCAGCAGTGCGCCGGGGTCCAATTCACCCCTCCACTTT
CDR3aa: CASSAPGSNSPLHF
abundance: many
v_gene: TRBV5-6
d_gene: .
j_gene: TRBJ1-6

CDR3nt: TGCAGTGCTAGACCACCCGGGGGAAGGACAGATACGCAGTATTTT
CDR3aa: CSARPPGGRTDTQYF
abundance: few
v_gene: TRBV20-1
d_gene: .
j_gene: TRBJ2-3

CDR3nt: TGTGCCAGCAGTAGGAAGAGTGAGCAGTTCTTC
CDR3aa: CASSRKSEQFF
abundance: few
v_gene: TRBV6-5
d_gene: .
j_gene: TRBJ2-1

CDR3nt: TGTGCCAGCAGCTTACGAACAGGGGGCTTGGGAAACACCATATATTTT
CDR3aa: CASSLRTGGLGNTIYF
abundance: few
v_gene: TRBV7-2
d_gene: TRBD1
j_gene: TRBJ1-3

CDR3nt: TGTGCCAGCAGCTTAGGATATAGCTACAATGAGCAGTTCTTC
CDR3aa: CASSLGYSYNEQFF
abundance: .
v_gene: TRBV7-2
d_gene: .
j_gene: TRBJ2-1

CDR3nt: TGCGCCAGCAGCTTGTCAGGAGGGGCCCCTCCCCACGTCCTGACTTTC
CDR3aa: CASSLSGGAPPHVLTF
abundance: few
v_gene: TRBV5-1
d_gene: .
j_gene: TRBJ2-6

CDR3nt: TGTGCCAGCAGCCAAGACGTCGGCCTCCAAGAGACCCAGTACTTC
CDR3aa: CASSQDVGLQETQYF
abundance: few
v_gene: TRBV3-1
d_gene: .
j_gene: TRBJ2-5

CDR3nt: TGCGCCAGCAGCCAGAGGGGACGGACGATAGCGAACACCGGGGAGCTGTTTTTT
CDR3aa: CASSQRGRTIANTGELFF
abundance: .
v_gene: TRBV4-1
d_gene: .
j_gene: TRBJ2-2

CDR3nt: TGTGCCAGCAGTTATCAGCAGAACACTGAAGCTTTCTTT
CDR3aa: CASSYQQNTEAFF
abundance: few
v_gene: TRBV6-5
d_gene: .
j_gene: TRBJ1-1

CDR3nt: TGTGCCAGCAGTTACGATTGGACAGGGAAGGAAGAGACCCAGTACTTC
CDR3aa: CASSYDWTGKEETQYF
abundance: many
v_gene: TRBV6-5
d_gene: TRBD1
j_gene: TRBJ2-5

CDR3nt: TGTGCCAGCATTCCCACAGAATTGAACACTGAAGCTTTCTTT
CDR3aa: CASIPTELNTEAFF
abundance: .
v_gene: TRBV12-3/TRBV12-4
d_gene: .
j_gene: TRBJ1-1

CDR3nt: TGCGCCAGCAGTCCGACCGGGACGGGGTCCGGGGAGCTGTTTTTT
CDR3aa: CASSPTGTGSGELFF
abundance: many
v_gene: TRBV10-1
d_gene: .
j_gene: TRBJ2-2

CDR3nt: TGTGCCAGCAGTTTACACCGTCAGTCCTACGAGCAGTACTTC
CDR3aa: CASSLHRQSYEQYF
abundance: few
v_gene: TRBV27
d_gene: .
j_gene: TRBJ2-7

CDR3nt: TGTGCCAGCAGCCCACGGGCCGGAAACACCATATATTTT
CDR3aa: CASSPRAGNTIYF
abundance: few
v_gene: TRBV11-2
d_gene: .
j_gene: TRBJ1-3

CDR3nt: TGTGCCAGCAGCTTTAACCCGCGGGACAGGGGTCGTCGGAGCACCGGGGAGCTGTTTTTT
CDR3aa: CASSFNPRDRGRRSTGELFF
abundance: .
v_gene: TRBV7-3
d_gene: TRBD1
j_gene: TRBJ2-2

CDR3nt: TGTGCCAGCAGGGGTTCGAGCATGAACACTGAAGCTTTCTTT
CDR3aa: CASRGSSMNTEAFF
abundance: many
v_gene: TRBV6-5
d_gene: .
j_gene: TRBJ1-1

CDR3nt: TGTGCCTGGAGGGGGACATTGGCGAATGGCTACACCTTC
CDR3aa: CAWRGTLANGYTF
abundance: .
v_gene: TRBV30
d_gene: .
j_gene: TRBJ1-2

CDR3nt: TGTGCCAGCAGTACGATCGAAGGGGAGACCCAGTACTTC
CDR3aa: CASSTIEGETQYF
abundance: many
v_gene: TRBV7-3
d_gene: .
j_gene: TRBJ2-5

CDR3nt: TGTGCCAGCAGCTTAAGAGGGCAGGGGGCCATGAACACTGAAGCTTTCTTT
CDR3aa: CASSLRGQGAMNTEAFF
abundance: many
v_gene: TRBV7-3
d_gene: TRBD1
j_gene: TRBJ1-1

CDR3nt: TGCAGTGCTAGAGATCGCAGGGGTTCCTACGAGCAGTACTTC
CDR3aa: CSARDRRGSYEQYF
abundance: many
v_gene: TRBV20-1
d_gene: .
j_gene: TRBJ2-7

CDR3nt: TGTGCCAGCTCATCCACGGGACAGGGTGGCTCAGATACGCAGTATTTT
CDR3aa: CASSSTGQGGSDTQYF
abundance: .
v_gene: TRBV18
d_gene: TRBD1
j_gene: TRBJ2-3

CDR3nt: TGTGCCAGCACGAAACAGGGGGGGAACACTGAAGCTTTCTTT
CDR3aa: CASTKQGGNTEAFF
abundance: .
v_gene: TRBV6-2/TRBV6-3
d_gene: TRBD1
j_gene: TRBJ1-1

CDR3nt: TGTGCCAGCAGCTTGGCCTACGGGACAGGGGGGTTTGAGCAGTTCTTC
CDR3aa: CASSLAYGTGGFEQFF
abundance: .
v_gene: TRBV5-6
d_gene: TRBD1
j_gene: TRBJ2-1

CDR3nt: TGTGCCAGCAGCATACAGGGGGCTTTGATAGCTTTCTTT
CDR3aa: CASSIQGALIAFF
abundance: few
v_gene: TRBV2
d_gene: TRBD1
j_gene: TRBJ1-1

CDR3nt: TGTGCCAGCAGCAAATACGGACAGGATAGCACAGATACGCAGTATTTT
CDR3aa: CASSKYGQDSTDTQYF
abundance: .
v_gene: TRBV21-1
d_gene: .
j_gene: TRBJ2-3

CDR3nt: TGCAGTGCCCCCGACCGGGGATCGGGCGAGCAGTACTTC
CDR3aa: CSAPDRGSGEQYF
abundance: many
v_gene: TRBV20-1
d_gene: .
j_gene: TRBJ2-7

CDR3nt: TGTGCCAGCAGTTACTCAGGCTCAAGAGCCTACGAGCAGTACTTC
CDR3aa: CASSYSGSRAYEQYF
abundance: few
v_gene: TRBV6-2/TRBV6-3
d_gene: .
j_gene: TRBJ2-7

CDR3nt: TGTGCCAGCAGCCAGGCACAGGGGGCCGATGAAAAACTGTTTTTT
CDR3aa: CASSQAQGADEKLFF
abundance: .
v_gene: TRBV4-2
d_gene: TRBD1
j_gene: TRBJ1-4